One and the same sample provided the 15 T cell receptor beta chains below, sequenced in a study of cytomegalovirus exposure and HLA in healthy donors. Amplification used 60 Vbeta primers and 13 Jbeta primers. Repertoires were generated with immunoSEQ multiplex PCR, while TCRdb's copy carries only in-frame clones and drops some. The sample holds 250,000 to 350,000 clones, roughly 89% seen once. What was sequenced was PBMCs. Every receptor here comes from a man aged 40-50 years in good health and CMV-seropositive.

The V and J genes are TRBV18 and TRBJ1-1; the match to TRBD1 covers 7 bases. V was pared by 3 bases and J by 6 bases, with 4 bases of the junction left unmatched. The CDR3 covers 13 residues. CDR1 KGHSH and CDR2 LQKENI come from the germline V gene. The CDR3 coding sequence is TGTGCCAGCTCACCGGCCCAGGGGGCTGAAGCTTTCTTT. Translated: CASSPAQGAEAFF.

The chain links TRBV12-5 to TRBJ2-1; TRBD2 aligns across 11 bases. The CDR3 runs to 16 residues. The V gene end was trimmed by 2 bases and the J gene end by 4 bases; junction bases not matched to a gene: 4. In germline, CDR1 is LGHNT, CDR2 FRNRAP. The CDR3 sequence: CASGLTIAGGYNEQFF. In DNA, the CDR3 is TGTGCTAGTGGTTTGACTATAGCGGGAGGGTACAATGAGCAGTTCTTC.

This rearrangement joins TRBV19 to TRBJ1-2; no reliable D call. Germline CDR1 reads LNHDA; CDR2 reads SQIVND (reference sequence). The CDR3 has 17 amino acids. Trimming took off 3 bases at V and 8 bases at J, with 25 bases between the two ends. Here the CDR3 DNA reads TGTGCCAGTAGTATCGCTAACCCTGCCGCGGCTCCTCGGGGCTACACCTTC. The encoded protein is CASSIANPAAAPRGYTF.

This sequence joins TRBV9 and TRBJ2-3; 9 bases are a match to TRBD2. CDR1 and CDR2 (germline): SGDLS, YYNGEE. CDR3 length equals 16 residues. The ends lost 0 bases at V and 0 bases at J; junction bases unmatched: 2. CDR3 loop: CASSVDSGGSTDTQYF. The CDR3, as DNA: TGTGCCAGCAGCGTAGATAGCGGGGGCAGCACAGATACGCAGTATTTT.

This chain connects TRBV28 to TRBJ2-1, with TRBD1 identical over 7 bases. CDR1 is MDHEN and CDR2 is SYDVKM in the germline V gene. CDR3 length: 16 amino acids. V gave up 4 bases and J gave up 3 bases; unmatched junction bases: 9. CDR3 nucleotides: TGTGCCAGCAGTTATGGTTTGGGACAGAGCTACAATGAGCAGTTCTTC. Translated: CASSYGLGQSYNEQFF.

The chain recombines TRBV4-3 with TRBJ2-1, with 13 bases lining up with TRBD2. V shed 0 bases, J shed 7 bases, and the junction held 6 bases outside the gene matches. The CDR3 length is 17 residues. CDR1 is LGHNA and CDR2 is YSLEER in the germline V gene. The CDR3 loop reads CASSQERGLAGRNEQFF. The CDR3 bases are TGCGCCAGCAGCCAAGAGCGGGGACTAGCGGGAAGGAATGAGCAGTTCTTC.

The V gene is TRBV29-1, the J gene TRBJ1-1; unclear D gene. This CDR3 has 14 amino acids. The V gene's germline CDR1 is SQVTM and CDR2 ANQGSEA. Trimming left V 4 bases short and J 2 bases short, with 14 bases between. The CDR3 DNA follows: TGCAGCGTTGCTAGGAAGGAATATAACACTGAAGCTTTCTTT. Translating gives CSVARKEYNTEAFF.

The gene calls are TRBV5-5 and TRBJ1-1; 7 bases are shared with TRBD1. Trimming removed 3 bases from V and 0 bases from J; junction bases left unmatched: 8. Per germline, CDR1 SGHKS and CDR2 YYEKEE (reference sequence). The CDR3 totals 16 residues. The CDR3 is CASSSSGTVMNTEAFF. CDR3 DNA: TGTGCCAGCAGCTCTTCCGGGACAGTGATGAACACTGAAGCTTTCTTT.

The chain has TRBV5-4 and TRBJ2-5; 10 positions agree with TRBD1. The CDR3 is 15 residues long. CDR1 is SGHNT and CDR2 is YYREEE in the germline V gene (reference sequence). V shed 4 bases, J shed 2 bases, and the junction held 5 bases outside the gene matches. The CDR3, as DNA: TGTGCCAGCAGCAGACAGGGGGCGCGACAAGAGACCCAGTACTTC. It is translated as CASSRQGARQETQYF.

This clone has a handful of counts. The chain joins TRBV6-5 to TRBJ1-1; no reliable D call. The CDR3 covers 12 residues. Trimming stripped 5 bases from V and 2 bases from J, with 6 bases between. Germline V gene data show CDR1 as MNHEY and CDR2 as SVGAGI. The CDR3 DNA follows: TGTGCCAGCAGTGCCCTAAACACTGAAGCTTTCTTT. It is translated as CASSALNTEAFF.

This clone was counted once. The chain recombines TRBV7-9 with TRBJ2-7, with D unresolved. Trimming removed 2 bases from V and 4 bases from J, with 12 bases in between. This CDR3 is built from 14 residues. Germline loops: CDR1 SEHNR, CDR2 FQNEAQ (reference sequence). This chain's CDR3 is CASSLLALEYEQYF. The CDR3 DNA reads TGTGCCAGCAGCTTACTCGCGCTTGAATACGAGCAGTACTTC.

V gene TRBV5-6 combines with J gene TRBJ2-5, with 10 bases matching TRBD1. The J call may be wrong; the DNA end is better matched by TRBJ2-7. CDR1 is SGHDT and CDR2 is YYEEEE in the germline V gene. The CDR3 has 15 residues. The DNA of the CDR3 is TGTGCCAGCAGCCCTCGGACAGGGGGTTCCCACGAGCAGTACTTC. As protein: CASSPRTGGSHEQYF.

The chain couples TRBV27 to TRBJ2-3; 7 bases align to TRBD1. J lost 2 bases, V lost 0 bases, and 5 bases had no gene match. Germline assignment: CDR1 MNHEY and CDR2 SMNVEV (reference sequence). The CDR3 runs to 16 residues. In DNA form, the CDR3 reads TGTGCCAGCAGTTTATCGACAGGGCGGTTCACAGATACGCAGTATTTT. Its translation: CASSLSTGRFTDTQYF.

This clone was found a few times. The chain joins TRBV5-1 to TRBJ1-1; D uncertain. The CDR3 runs to 16 residues. V gave up 0 bases and J gave up 0 bases, with 12 bases separating them. Germline CDR1 and CDR2: SGHRS and YFSETQ. The CDR3 nucleotides are TGCGCCAGCAGCTTGGCAGGATCGCTCATGAACACTGAAGCTTTCTTT. Residues: CASSLAGSLMNTEAFF.

The chain has TRBV28 and TRBJ2-2; 7 nucleotides line up with TRBD1. Germline CDR1 reads MDHEN; CDR2 reads SYDVKM. The ends lost 5 bases at V and 5 bases at J; junction bases unmatched: 8. This CDR3 region has 15 residues. Written as DNA, the CDR3 is TGTGCCAGCAGTCCAACAGGGGATGTAACCGGGGAGCTGTTTTTT. Translated, it gives CASSPTGDVTGELFF.